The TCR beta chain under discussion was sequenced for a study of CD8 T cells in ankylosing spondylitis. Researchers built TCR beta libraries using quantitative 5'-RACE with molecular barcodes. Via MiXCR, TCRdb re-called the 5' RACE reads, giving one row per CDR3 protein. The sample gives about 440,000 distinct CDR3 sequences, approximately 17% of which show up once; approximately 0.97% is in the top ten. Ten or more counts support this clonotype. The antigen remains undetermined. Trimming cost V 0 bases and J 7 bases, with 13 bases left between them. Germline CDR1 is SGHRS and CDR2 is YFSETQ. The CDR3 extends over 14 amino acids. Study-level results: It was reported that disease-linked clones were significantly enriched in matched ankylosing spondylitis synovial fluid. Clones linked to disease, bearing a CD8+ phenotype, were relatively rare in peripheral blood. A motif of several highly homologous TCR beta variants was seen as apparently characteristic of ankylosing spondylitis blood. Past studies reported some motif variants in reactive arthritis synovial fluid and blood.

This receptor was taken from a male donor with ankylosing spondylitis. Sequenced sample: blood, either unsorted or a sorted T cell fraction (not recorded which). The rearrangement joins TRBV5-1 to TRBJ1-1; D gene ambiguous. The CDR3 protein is CASSLVPGSYEAFF. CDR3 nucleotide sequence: TGCGCCAGCAGCTTGGTTCCAGGCTCTTATGAAGCTTTCTTT.